Listed here are 18 T cell receptor beta chains from one sample, sequenced in a study of blood T cell repertoires in COVID-19. TCRdb keeps only in-frame clones here, not all; method: immunoSEQ multiplex PCR. The profile covers 150,000 to 250,000 clones, with 87% appearing a single time and more than 2% taken by the ten largest. Sequenced input: PBMCs or T cells enriched from blood (not recorded which). Receptors were obtained from a woman aged 30 to 39 who had recovered from COVID-19.

The rearrangement joins TRBV27 to TRBJ2-7, with 7 bases identical to TRBD1. In germline, CDR1 is MNHEY, CDR2 SMNVEV (reference sequence). Trimming at V came to 2 bases and at J to 4 bases, leaving 8 bases not matched to a gene. The CDR3 runs 15 residues. CDR3 region: CASSLRKDRMYEQYF. CDR3 DNA: TGTGCCAGCAGTTTACGGAAGGACAGGATGTACGAGCAGTACTTC.

The chain has TRBV2 and TRBJ2-2; 9 bases are a match to TRBD1. The germline V gene encodes CDR1 SNHLY and CDR2 FYNNEI. The CDR3 has 14 residues. V shed 6 bases and J 7 bases; nucleotides not matched to a gene: 6. The CDR3 reads CASRRTGDSGELFF. CDR3 bases: TGTGCCAGCAGGAGGACAGGGGACAGCGGGGAGCTGTTTTTT.

This clone has a single count. V is TRBV11-3 and J is TRBJ2-1; D ambiguous. The germline V gene has CDR1 SGHNT and CDR2 YENEEA. Trimming left V 1 base short and J 5 bases short, with 3 bases between. This CDR3 spans 12 amino acids. CDR3 region: CASSLVNNEQFF. The CDR3 nucleotides read TGTGCCAGCAGCTTAGTTAACAATGAGCAGTTCTTC.

CDR3 coding DNA: TGTGCCTGGAGTGCGACAGGGGTGAACTATGGCTACACCTTC. It translates to CAWSATGVNYGYTF. V usage is TRBV30 and J usage is TRBJ1-2, with 8 positions matching TRBD1. V shed 1 base and J 2 bases; nucleotides not matched to a gene: 3. Germline V lookup: CDR1 GTSNPN, CDR2 SVGIG (reference sequence). The CDR3 is made up of 14 amino acids.

The chain uses TRBV5-6 and TRBJ1-1, with 9 bases identical to TRBD1. The V gene end was trimmed by 3 bases and the J gene end by 1 base; junction bases not matched to a gene: 7. The length of the CDR3 is 16 residues. The germline V gene has CDR1 SGHDT and CDR2 YYEEEE. The CDR3 DNA reads TGTGCCAGCAGCTACCGGGACAGGGTAAAGAACACTGAAGCTTTCTTT. It yields the protein CASSYRDRVKNTEAFF.

This chain joins TRBV18 and TRBJ2-7; TRBD1 matches at 9 bases. Trimming at V came to 3 bases and at J to 3 bases, leaving 6 bases not matched to a gene. The germline CDR1 and CDR2 sequences are KGHSH and LQKENI. This CDR3 spans 15 amino acids. CDR3 DNA sequence: TGTGCCAGCTCACCCCCCCGGGACAGGGTCTACGAGCAGTACTTC. Translation gives CASSPPRDRVYEQYF.

Here the CDR3 DNA reads TGTGCCATCAGTGAACAAGACAGGGACTCCTACGAGCAGTACTTC. This sequence encodes CAISEQDRDSYEQYF. This sequence joins TRBV10-3 and TRBJ2-7; TRBD1 aligns across 7 bases. After removal of 3 bases from V and 0 bases from J, the junction contained 5 bases not matched to a gene. CDR1 and CDR2 (germline): ENHRY, SYGVKD. There are 15 residues in the CDR3.

This clone was seen a few times. The rearrangement uses TRBV7-9 and TRBJ2-1, with TRBD2 identical over 8 bases. V was clipped by 6 bases and J by 4 bases; unmatched bases: 11. Germline V CDR1 and CDR2: SEHNR, FQNEAQ (reference sequence). The CDR3 length is 16 residues. CDR3 residues: CASSSGELAVYNEQFF. In DNA form, the CDR3 reads TGTGCCAGCAGTTCCGGGGAACTAGCGGTTTACAATGAGCAGTTCTTC.

The gene calls are TRBV4-3 and TRBJ2-1, with D uncertain. Germline V gives CDR1 LGHNA, CDR2 YSLEER. Trimming cost V 0 bases and J 9 bases, with 12 bases left between them. There are 14 residues in the CDR3. In DNA, the CDR3 is TGCGCCAGCAGCCAAGATGCTCTAGTCCGTGAGCAGTTCTTC. This codes for CASSQDALVREQFF.

This clone was seen just once. J is TRBJ2-7 and V is TRBV11-2; 10 positions match TRBD2. CDR1 SGHAT and CDR2 FQNNGV come from the germline V gene. Trimming cost V 5 bases and J 5 bases; bases outside gene matches: 6. This CDR3 region has 14 residues. The CDR3 nucleotides are TGTGCCAGCAGCCGGACTAGCGGTTCCCACGAGCAGTACTTC. This translates into CASSRTSGSHEQYF. Together with reference TRBV11-2 and TRBJ2-7, the CDR3 gives the full variable domain: EAGVAQSPRYKIIEKRQSVAFWCNPISGHATLYWYQQILGQGPKLLIQFQNNGVVDDSQLPKDRFSAERLKGVDSTLKIQPAKLEDSAVYLCASSRTSGSHEQYFGPGTRLTVT.

The genes are TRBV3-1 (or the pseudogene TRBV3-2) and TRBJ1-1; 7 nucleotides agree with TRBD1. The CDR3 length is 15 residues. The junction had 7 bases not matched to a gene; V was cut back by 4 bases and J by 2 bases. The germline gives CDR1 LGHDT, CDR2 YNNKEL (reference sequence). The CDR3 loop is CASSRWDRHNTEAFF. The CDR3 bases are TGTGCCAGCAGCCGCTGGGACAGACACAACACTGAAGCTTTCTTT.

The CDR3 coding sequence is TGTGCCTGGAGTTCGGGGGGCAGGGGGCGAGAGACCCAGTACTTC. Its translation: CAWSSGGRGRETQYF. The chain couples TRBV30 to TRBJ2-5; possible D gene TRBD1, 8 bases. The CDR3 has 15 residues. V dropped 2 bases and J dropped 4 bases, with 17 bases sitting between them. In germline, CDR1 is GTSNPN, CDR2 SVGIG (reference sequence).

On this clone itself: The sample contains more than one DNA sequence encoding this CDR3. This rearrangement joins TRBV4-3 to TRBJ2-7; TRBD1 matches at 10 bases. This CDR3 has 14 residues. Germline V gene lookup returns CDR1 LGHNA and CDR2 YSLEER. V lost 3 bases to trimming and J lost 2 bases; unmatched junction nucleotides: 1. CDR3 residues: CASSQDRGTYEQYF. The CDR3, as DNA: TGCGCCAGCAGCCAGGACAGGGGGACCTACGAGCAGTACTTC.

The rearrangement links TRBV4-3 to TRBJ2-1; TRBD2 aligns across 10 bases. CDR1 is LGHNA, CDR2 YSLEER, per germline. This CDR3 spans 17 amino acids. With V trimmed by 1 base and J by 7 bases, 10 bases remained unmatched. CDR3 nucleotides: TGCGCCAGCAGCCAAGCCCTTCTAGCGGGAGCTGGTAATGAGCAGTTCTTC. Its protein is CASSQALLAGAGNEQFF.

V and J are TRBV12-3 or TRBV12-4 and TRBJ1-4, with D unclear. The V and J ends lost 3 bases and 7 bases respectively, with 9 bases between them. The CDR3 length is 13 residues. The CDR3 DNA reads as TGTGCCAGCAGTTTCCGGGAAGGTGAAAAACTGTTTTTT. Protein sequence: CASSFREGEKLFF.

The rearrangement uses TRBV28 and TRBJ2-7; 7 nucleotides match TRBD1. From germline, CDR1 is MDHEN and CDR2 SYDVKM. The CDR3 runs 13 residues. The trim removed 10 bases at V and 6 bases at J, leaving 12 bases unmatched. CDR3 bases: TGTGCCACCCTCGGGGCGACAGGGCCCGAGCAGTACTTC. Encoded protein: CATLGATGPEQYF. Drawing the rest from reference TRBV28 and TRBJ2-7, the complete variable domain is DVKVTQSSRYLVKRTGEKVFLECVQDMDHENMFWYRQDPGLGLRLIYFSYDVKMKEKGDIPEGYSVSREKKERFSLILESASTNQTSMYLCATLGATGPEQYFGPGTRLTVT.

This clone was detected a few times. This chain connects TRBV7-9 to TRBJ2-2; possible D gene TRBD1, 5 bases. The ends were cut back, 5 bases at V and 3 bases at J, with 19 bases in the middle. The germline V gene has CDR1 SEHNR and CDR2 FQNEAQ (reference sequence). This CDR3 comprises 17 residues. The CDR3 coding sequence is TGTGCCAGCAGCACTAACAGGATTCAAGGGGACACCGGGGAGCTGTTTTTT. Amino acid sequence: CASSTNRIQGDTGELFF.

The chain is built from TRBV7-9 and TRBJ1-1; 10 nucleotides agree with TRBD1. The length of the CDR3 is 16 residues. Germline loops: CDR1 SEHNR, CDR2 FQNEAQ (reference sequence). V trimming: 3 bases; J trimming: 0 bases; junction bases outside the gene matches: 4. The CDR3 DNA is TGTGCCAGCAGCTTGGGACAGGGGCCCATGAACACTGAAGCTTTCTTT. Residues: CASSLGQGPMNTEAFF.